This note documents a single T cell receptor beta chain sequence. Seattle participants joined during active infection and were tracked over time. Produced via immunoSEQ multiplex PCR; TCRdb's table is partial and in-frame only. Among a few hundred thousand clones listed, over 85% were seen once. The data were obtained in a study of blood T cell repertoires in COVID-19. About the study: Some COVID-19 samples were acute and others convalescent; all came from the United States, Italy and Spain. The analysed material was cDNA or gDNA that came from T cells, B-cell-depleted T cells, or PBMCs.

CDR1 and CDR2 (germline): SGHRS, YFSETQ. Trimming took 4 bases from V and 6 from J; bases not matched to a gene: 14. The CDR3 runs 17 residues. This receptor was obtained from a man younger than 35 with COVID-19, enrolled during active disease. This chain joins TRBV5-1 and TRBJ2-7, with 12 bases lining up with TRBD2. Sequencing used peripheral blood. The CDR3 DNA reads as TGCGCCAGCAGCCCAGAAGGACTAGCGGGGCCCGTCGGCGAGCAGTACTTC. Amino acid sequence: CASSPEGLAGPVGEQYF.